This T cell receptor (beta chain) emerged from a study of vaccination effects on CD4 cells after COVID-19. Viral peptide pool expansion of antigen-specific CD4+ T cells preceded sequencing in the ViraFEST assay. Having been cultured for roughly 11 days, the cells underwent CD4+ T cell isolation. Each person got two doses of an mRNA SARS-CoV-2 vaccine, BNT162b2 or mRNA-1273. Concerning this clone itself: The target antigen is unknown.

V lost 2 bases and J lost 0; bases outside the gene matches: 4. This CDR3 comprises 16 residues. The V gene's germline CDR1 is MNHEY and CDR2 SMNVEV (reference sequence). Whole-study results and caveats: No early post-infection timepoints were available in the study, which also included few convalescent patients.

Clones were read by immunoSEQ multiplex PCR, and TCRdb kept only the in-frame ones, dropping some. The repertoire includes around 81,000 clones, 60% to 80% of them detected once, and approximately 1% sits in the top ten. The V gene is TRBV27, the J gene TRBJ2-3, with 8 bases aligning to TRBD1. This sequence originates from a human donor who received a COVID-19 vaccine. This material consisted of CD4+ T cells from PBMCs cultured with HCoV-OC43 spike peptides, taken after COVID-19 vaccination. Documented subset: HCoV-OC43 spike overlapping peptide pool stimulation. CDR3 DNA: TGTGCCAGCAGTTTACAGGGGGCTGGTAGCACAGATACGCAGTATTTT. This gives the protein CASSLQGAGSTDTQYF.